This passage covers 23 T cell receptor beta chains from one sample sequenced in a study of T cell changes during pregnancy in multiple sclerosis. Measured with immunoSEQ multiplex PCR; TCRdb has only the in-frame clones, and not every one. The table has about 64,000 clones, 90% seen once. Here the sequenced sample was peripheral blood, taken in the second trimester of pregnancy. The receptors were sampled from a female donor in good health, enrolled as a control in a pregnancy study.

This chain joins TRBV30 and TRBJ1-4, with D perhaps TRBD1 (6 bases). The V and J ends lost 2 bases and 0 bases respectively, with 10 bases between them. The CDR3 loop spans 15 amino acids. Germline CDR1 reads GTSNPN; CDR2 reads SVGIG (reference sequence). CDR3 amino acids: CAWSSPGATNEKLFF. CDR3 sequence (DNA): TGTGCCTGGAGTTCCCCAGGGGCAACTAATGAAAAACTGTTTTTT.

The chain joins TRBV11-3 to TRBJ2-5, with TRBD1 identical over 8 bases. CDR1 and CDR2 from the germline V gene are SGHNT and YENEEA. CDR3 length: 16 residues. Trimming cost V 5 bases and J 4 bases; bases outside gene matches: 12. CDR3 sequence (DNA): TGTGCCAGCAGCGCAACTGGCAGGGGGCTAGGAGAGACCCAGTACTTC. Amino acid sequence: CASSATGRGLGETQYF.

J is TRBJ2-5 and V is TRBV5-1; D may be TRBD2 (5 bases). Germline V gene data show CDR1 as SGHRS and CDR2 as YFSETQ. The CDR3 length is 16 residues. The V and J ends lost 0 bases and 7 bases respectively, with 19 bases between them. CDR3 sequence (DNA): TGCGCCAGCAGCTTGGAGGCTAGCTCGATAGGCCGGACCCAGTACTTC. This gives the protein CASSLEASSIGRTQYF.

The chain employs TRBV5-1 and TRBJ2-5; tentative D call: TRBD1 (5 bases). This CDR3 spans 15 amino acids. Between the trimmed V and J ends, which lost 2 bases and 5 bases, there was a span of 16 bases. The germline gives CDR1 SGHRS, CDR2 YFSETQ. The CDR3 nucleotides read TGCGCCAGCAGCTTCGGACAAGACCTGAGGGAGACCCAGTACTTC. It yields the protein CASSFGQDLRETQYF.

The chain recombines TRBV13 with TRBJ2-5, with TRBD2 identical over 10 bases. The CDR3 runs 17 residues. Per germline, CDR1 PRHDT and CDR2 FYEKMQ (reference sequence). J gave up 5 bases and V 1 base, and 10 bases lay outside the gene matches. CDR3 coding DNA: TGTGCCAGCAGCTTAGATGGTTTAGCGGGAGGTCGTGAGACCCAGTACTTC. This encodes CASSLDGLAGGRETQYF.

V and J are TRBV6-6 and TRBJ1-1; 7 bases agree with TRBD1. V shed 4 bases, J shed 8 bases, and the junction held 10 bases outside the gene matches. The CDR3 runs 14 residues. The germline V gene encodes CDR1 MNHNY and CDR2 SVGAGI (reference sequence). CDR3: CASSSNRGTTEAFF. CDR3 in DNA: TGTGCCAGCAGTTCCAACAGGGGCACGACAGAAGCTTTCTTT.

The chain combines TRBV7-9 with TRBJ1-1; no definite D call. This CDR3 is 12 amino acids long. Germline CDR1 SEHNR, CDR2 FQNEAQ (reference sequence). V was shortened by 1 base and J by 5 bases, with 5 bases between the two germline ends. The DNA for the CDR3 is TGTGCCAGCAGCTTAGTGTCTACTGAAGCTTTCTTT. Translation: CASSLVSTEAFF. The full variable domain, in which reference TRBV7-9 and TRBJ1-1 provide the parts outside the CDR3, is DTGVSQNPRHKITKRGQNVTFRCDPISEHNRLYWYRQTLGQGPEFLTYFQNEAQLEKSRLLSDRFSAERPKGSFSTLEIQRTEQGDSAMYLCASSLVSTEAFFGQGTRLTVV.

The chain is built from TRBV6-5 and TRBJ1-5; 9 bases map to TRBD1. Looked up from germline, CDR1 is MNHEY and CDR2 is SVGAGI. The CDR3 spans 15 residues. J was trimmed by 5 bases and V by 7 bases; bases with no gene match: 9. CDR3 loop: CASKTGTGSDQPQHF. The CDR3 bases are TGTGCCAGCAAAACCGGGACAGGGTCCGATCAGCCCCAGCATTTT.

This clone was seen a single time. This chain connects TRBV5-4 to TRBJ2-7; TRBD2 agrees at 7 bases. CDR3 length: 13 residues. V shed 7 bases, J shed 3 bases, and the junction held 7 bases outside the gene matches. Germline CDR1 and CDR2: SGHNT and YYREEE (reference sequence). The CDR3 DNA sequence: TGTGCCAGCTCCGCGGGAGAAGTCTACGAGCAGTACTTC. It is translated as CASSAGEVYEQYF.

This sequence joins TRBV10-2 and TRBJ2-2; maybe TRBD2 (7 bases). Trimming left V 3 bases short and J 0 bases short, with 8 bases between. Germline V gene sequence: CDR1 WSHSY, CDR2 SAAADI. This CDR3 spans 15 amino acids. CDR3 nucleotides: TGCGCCAGCAGTGACGGGGGGCCGAACACCGGGGAGCTGTTTTTT. The encoded protein is CASSDGGPNTGELFF.

The J gene is TRBJ1-5, the V gene TRBV7-9; D is possibly TRBD1 (5 bases). V lost 5 bases and J lost 4, with 21 bases in between. CDR1 and CDR2 from the germline V gene are SEHNR and FQNEAQ (reference sequence). The CDR3 spans 17 residues. The CDR3 DNA follows: TGTGCCAGCAGCCCGCCCCCAGGGAAGGAGGGTAATCAGCCCCAGCATTTT. Translating gives CASSPPPGKEGNQPQHF.

The chain combines TRBV11-2 with TRBJ1-4, with 8 positions matching TRBD1. The CDR3 consists of 15 residues. CDR1 and CDR2 (germline): SGHAT, FQNNGV. The V gene end was trimmed by 4 bases and the J gene end by 5 bases; junction bases not matched to a gene: 6. CDR3 DNA sequence: TGTGCCAGCAGCTCAGACAGGGGCGCGAATGAAAAACTGTTTTTT. As protein: CASSSDRGANEKLFF. The entire variable domain, with the rest obtained from reference TRBV11-2 and TRBJ1-4, is as follows: EAGVAQSPRYKIIEKRQSVAFWCNPISGHATLYWYQQILGQGPKLLIQFQNNGVVDDSQLPKDRFSAERLKGVDSTLKIQPAKLEDSAVYLCASSSDRGANEKLFFGSGTQLSVL.

This clone was seen only once. The chain uses TRBV18 and TRBJ1-2; D might be TRBD1 (5 bases). This CDR3 is built from 15 residues. V was shortened by 5 bases and J by 4 bases, with 17 bases between the two germline ends. The germline CDR1 and CDR2 sequences are KGHSH and LQKENI. Here the CDR3 reads CASSSQKDSLYGYTF. The CDR3 bases are TGTGCCAGCTCATCACAAAAAGACAGTCTCTATGGCTACACCTTC.

The rearrangement uses TRBV28 and TRBJ2-1; D unresolved. Trimming cost V 3 bases and J 6 bases, with 9 bases left between them. The germline V gene has CDR1 MDHEN and CDR2 SYDVKM. The CDR3 has 13 residues. CDR3 residues: CASSFEVGNEQFF. The CDR3 nucleotides are TGTGCCAGCAGTTTTGAGGTCGGCAATGAGCAGTTCTTC.

The chain uses TRBV10-2 and TRBJ2-5; unclear D gene. Germline CDR1 WSHSY, CDR2 SAAADI. Trimming took 9 bases from V and 2 from J, leaving 19 bases between them. The CDR3 spans 15 residues. For the CDR3, the DNA is TGCGCCAGTCGTGGGCAGGCCGCTAATCAAGAGACCCAGTACTTC. It yields the protein CASRGQAANQETQYF.

In nucleotides, the CDR3 is TGTGCCAGCACTCGTTGGATCCCGGGACAGGTCCGCGAGCAGTACTTC. This translates into CASTRWIPGQVREQYF. The chain is built from TRBV28 and TRBJ2-7; 8 bases line up with TRBD1. The germline CDR1 and CDR2 sequences are MDHEN and SYDVKM. CDR3 length equals 16 residues. The V and J ends lost 7 bases and 6 bases, in that order; junction bases with no gene match: 17. Drawing the rest from reference TRBV28 and TRBJ2-7, the complete variable domain is DVKVTQSSRYLVKRTGEKVFLECVQDMDHENMFWYRQDPGLGLRLIYFSYDVKMKEKGDIPEGYSVSREKKERFSLILESASTNQTSMYLCASTRWIPGQVREQYFGPGTRLTVT.

The chain has TRBV28 and TRBJ1-3; TRBD1 might be the D (5 bases). The CDR3 is 16 residues long. Trimming removed 7 bases from V and 0 bases from J, with 16 bases in between. Germline V gene data show CDR1 as MDHEN and CDR2 as SYDVKM. CDR3: CASITGGHSSGNTIYF. The CDR3 bases are TGTGCCAGCATTACAGGCGGACATTCCTCTGGAAACACCATATATTTT.

The CDR3 coding sequence is TGTGCCAGCAGCCTCACCCGGGGACTAGCGGCCTACGAGCAGTACTTC. It yields the protein CASSLTRGLAAYEQYF. The chain couples TRBV4-2 to TRBJ2-7, with TRBD2 matching 11 bases. CDR3 length equals 16 residues. The trim removed 4 bases at V and 2 bases at J, leaving 7 bases unmatched. From germline, CDR1 is LGHNA and CDR2 YNFKEQ.

The V gene is TRBV5-6, the J gene TRBJ2-3; D possibly corresponds to TRBD2 (5 bases). The germline CDR1 and CDR2 sequences are SGHDT and YYEEEE. V was trimmed by 3 bases and J by 2 bases, leaving 13 bases between them. This CDR3 region has 15 residues. The CDR3: CASSSGRDNTDTQYF. The CDR3 bases are TGTGCCAGCAGCTCTGGACGGGATAACACAGATACGCAGTATTTT.

This chain connects TRBV15 to TRBJ2-1; the D gene is possibly TRBD2 (6 bases). The V end was cut by 3 bases, the J end by 5 bases, with 17 bases between. The CDR3 has 16 amino acids. The V gene's germline CDR1 is LNHNV and CDR2 YYDKDF (reference sequence). The CDR3 nucleotides read TGTGCCACCAGCAGCGGGACGCGGGGAATAAACAATGAGCAGTTCTTC. This encodes CATSSGTRGINNEQFF.

The chain employs TRBV7-2 and TRBJ1-1, with 7 bases matching TRBD1. Germline V gives CDR1 SGHTA, CDR2 FQGNSA. Unmatched junction bases numbered 6, after V lost 5 bases and J lost 3 bases. The CDR3 extends over 14 amino acids. The CDR3 sequence is CASSLYRGHTEAFF. DNA of the CDR3: TGTGCCAGCAGCCTGTACAGGGGACACACTGAAGCTTTCTTT.

The chain has TRBV7-9 and TRBJ1-1, with D unresolved. Trimming left V 6 bases short and J 11 bases short, with 19 bases between. Germline V gene data show CDR1 as SEHNR and CDR2 as FQNEAQ (reference sequence). The CDR3 is made up of 13 amino acids. The CDR3 here is CASSLRFGTEAFF. In nucleotides, the CDR3 is TGTGCCAGCAGTCTGCGATTCGGCACGGAGGCTTTCTTT.

The CDR3 DNA follows: TGTGCCAGCAGCGGGGGAGAGAAGTCCTATGGCTACACCTTC. It translates to CASSGGEKSYGYTF. The rearrangement joins TRBV9 to TRBJ1-2, with D unclear. From germline, CDR1 is SGDLS and CDR2 YYNGEE. The CDR3 consists of 14 residues. The germline V and J ends were trimmed by 3 bases and 4 bases, with 13 bases remaining between them.